This T cell receptor beta chain was profiled in a study of identical twins. The donors were all healthy and Caucasian. MiXCR was run by TCRdb on the 5' RACE reads, yielding one entry per CDR3 protein. Of around 220,000 distinct CDR3 sequences listed, about 10% are singletons. This clonotype was observed a handful of times. The antigen is not known. This CDR3 has 13 residues. V was pared by 6 bases and J by 4 bases, with 13 bases between. CDR1 and CDR2 (germline): DFQATT, SNEGSKA (reference sequence). Study-level points and caveats: Twin pairs had excess sharing that was weaker in beta out-of-frame sequences. Zero-insertion findings could be partly confounded by invariant cells (MAIT and iNKT cells). In cord blood, abundant beta clonotypes had fewer insertions; memory showed no trend.

This clonotype was obtained from a man aged 50-60 years in good health. Sequencing input: memory T cells sorted from blood. The chain carries TRBV20-1 and TRBJ1-5; D ambiguous. CDR3 bases: TGCAGTGCCGGAAAAACGAGAAATCAGCCCCAGCATTTT. It yields the protein CSAGKTRNQPQHF.